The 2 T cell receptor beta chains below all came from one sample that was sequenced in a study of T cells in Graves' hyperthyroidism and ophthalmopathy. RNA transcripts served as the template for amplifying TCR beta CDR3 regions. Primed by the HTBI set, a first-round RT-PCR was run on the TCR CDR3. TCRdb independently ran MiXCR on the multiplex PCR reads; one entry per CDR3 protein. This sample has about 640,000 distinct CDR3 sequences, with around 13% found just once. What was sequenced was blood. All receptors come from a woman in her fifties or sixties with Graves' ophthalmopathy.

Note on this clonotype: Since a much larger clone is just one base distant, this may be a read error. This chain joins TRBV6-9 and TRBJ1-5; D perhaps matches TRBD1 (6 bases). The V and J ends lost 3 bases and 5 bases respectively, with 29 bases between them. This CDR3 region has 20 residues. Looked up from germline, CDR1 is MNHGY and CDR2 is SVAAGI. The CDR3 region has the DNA TGTGCCAGCAGTTACCGTGGTGGGTTAATGGCAGGGGTGTACGATCAGCCCCAGCATTTT. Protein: CASSYRGGLMAGVYDQPQHF.

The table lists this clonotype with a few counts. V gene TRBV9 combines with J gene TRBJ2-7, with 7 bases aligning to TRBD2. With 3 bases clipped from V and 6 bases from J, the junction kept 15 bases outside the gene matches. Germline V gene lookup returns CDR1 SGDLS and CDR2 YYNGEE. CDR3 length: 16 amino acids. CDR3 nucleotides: TGTGCCAGCAGCGAGGCCGCCTGGGGGGAGGGCCGCGAGCAGTACTTC. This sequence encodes CASSEAAWGEGREQYF.